Presented here are 25 T cell receptor beta chains from one specimen sequenced in a study of cytomegalovirus exposure and HLA in healthy donors. 13 Jbeta primers and 60 Vbeta primers were used for the PCR. This table comes from immunoSEQ multiplex PCR, and its TCRdb copy is limited to in-frame clones, with some not included. The sample has roughly 73,000 clones; the top ten hold around 7.2%. Sequencing was done on a sample of PBMCs. The receptors originated from a female donor in good health and CMV-seropositive.

The CDR3 DNA follows: TGCGCCAGCAGCCAAGATTCGGGGTTGGATTATGGCTACACCTTC. Its protein product is CASSQDSGLDYGYTF. This sequence joins TRBV4-1 and TRBJ1-2; no clear D. V shed 0 bases and J shed 5 bases, with 13 bases lying between them. Germline CDR1 is MGHRA and CDR2 is YSYEKL. The CDR3 is 15 amino acids.

This chain joins TRBV27 and TRBJ2-7; weak D call: TRBD1 (5 bases). V dropped 4 bases and J dropped 4 bases, with 17 bases sitting between them. This CDR3 has 15 residues. Germline loops: CDR1 MNHEY, CDR2 SMNVEV (reference sequence). The CDR3: CASSSLDTLGYEQYF. For the CDR3, the DNA is TGTGCCAGCAGTTCACTGGACACTCTCGGGTACGAGCAGTACTTC.

V gene TRBV14 combines with J gene TRBJ2-1, with D possibly being TRBD2 (5 bases). Trimming left V 7 bases short and J 8 bases short, with 15 bases between. Germline assignment: CDR1 SGHDN and CDR2 FVKESK. The CDR3 extends over 13 amino acids. The CDR3: CASKMSGSYEQFF. The CDR3, as DNA: TGTGCCAGCAAAATGAGCGGATCCTATGAGCAGTTCTTC.

The chain carries TRBV18 and TRBJ2-2; no reliable D call. CDR1 is KGHSH and CDR2 is LQKENI in the germline V gene. This CDR3 contains 13 residues. Trimming took 5 bases from V and 6 from J, leaving 10 bases between them. CDR3 region: CASSSFFAGELFF. The CDR3, as DNA: TGTGCCAGCTCATCTTTTTTCGCCGGGGAGCTGTTTTTT.

The CDR3 nucleotides read TGTGCCAGCAGCTTGGGGCTAGACCGGGACTACCAAGAGACCCAGTACTTC. Protein: CASSLGLDRDYQETQYF. The gene calls are TRBV5-6 and TRBJ2-5, with TRBD2 as a possible D gene (6 bases). From germline, CDR1 is SGHDT and CDR2 YYEEEE. The CDR3 contains 17 residues. Trimming cost V 0 bases and J 0 bases, with 15 bases left between them. Full variable domain (rest looked up from reference TRBV5-6 and TRBJ2-5): DAGVTQSPTHLIKTRGQQVTLRCSPKSGHDTVSWYQQALGQGPQFIFQYYEEEERQRGNFPDRFSGHQFPNYSSELNVNALLLGDSALYLCASSLGLDRDYQETQYFGPGTRLLVL.

V is TRBV19 and J is TRBJ2-2; TRBD2 agrees at 11 bases. The CDR3 consists of 19 residues. The V and J ends lost 5 bases and 5 bases, in that order; junction bases with no gene match: 16. From germline, CDR1 is LNHDA and CDR2 SQIVND (reference sequence). CDR3 DNA sequence: TGTGCCAGTAGTCTCCGGGGTAGCGGGAGGGCTCAAGGGACCGGGGAGCTGTTTTTT. This codes for CASSLRGSGRAQGTGELFF.

The rearrangement links TRBV28 to TRBJ2-2, with D unclear. The ends were cut back, 7 bases at V and 1 base at J, with 7 bases in the middle. CDR3 length equals 13 residues. The germline gives CDR1 MDHEN, CDR2 SYDVKM. This CDR3 is CASMVGNTGELFF. In DNA form, the CDR3 reads TGTGCCAGCATGGTCGGGAACACCGGGGAGCTGTTTTTT.

The V call is TRBV18, the J call TRBJ2-3; D call uncertain. Trimming removed 5 bases at V and 2 bases at J, with 5 bases between. Germline V gene sequence: CDR1 KGHSH, CDR2 LQKENI. The CDR3 length is 12 residues. The CDR3 bases are TGTGCCAGCTCAACAACCACAGATACGCAGTATTTT. The encoded protein is CASSTTTDTQYF.

The chain links TRBV7-6 to TRBJ2-7; TRBD2 matches at 7 bases. Trimming took 8 bases from V and 4 from J; bases not matched to a gene: 5. CDR3 length: 12 amino acids. The germline gives CDR1 SGHVS, CDR2 FNYEAQ. The CDR3: CASGSGMYEQYF. The CDR3 DNA is TGTGCCAGCGGGAGCGGGATGTACGAGCAGTACTTC.

J is TRBJ2-5 and V is TRBV6-1; 7 bases map to TRBD1. The CDR3 is 14 amino acids. Germline V gene data show CDR1 as MNHNS and CDR2 as SASEGT. The junction had 6 bases not matched to a gene; V was cut back by 7 bases and J by 1 base. The CDR3 DNA follows: TGTGCCAGCACCCGGGACAGAACCCAAGAGACCCAGTACTTC. Translation gives CASTRDRTQETQYF.

This chain uses TRBV4-2 with TRBJ2-5; 10 bases match TRBD2. TRBJ2-7 explains the end of the DNA better; the J call may be wrong. This CDR3 is built from 18 residues. The germline V gene has CDR1 LGHNA and CDR2 YNFKEQ. CDR3 nucleotide sequence: TGTGCCAGCAGCCAAGATTACCTAGCGGGGGACCGGAACTACGAGCAGTACTTC. Encoded protein: CASSQDYLAGDRNYEQYF.

CDR3 residues: CASSLNRFSYEQYF. The CDR3 DNA reads TGTGCCAGCAGCTTAAACAGGTTCTCCTACGAGCAGTACTTC. This chain joins TRBV7-6 and TRBJ2-7; weak D call: TRBD1 (5 bases). The V end lost 2 bases, the J end lost 0 bases, and 8 bases lay between the germline ends. CDR3 length: 14 residues. CDR1 SGHVS and CDR2 FNYEAQ come from the germline V gene.

The chain links TRBV9 to TRBJ1-2, with D maybe TRBD1 (6 bases). Germline V gene sequence: CDR1 SGDLS, CDR2 YYNGEE. This CDR3 is 14 amino acids long. Deletions cut 4 bases from V and 3 bases from J, with 13 bases between. This CDR3 is CASSQGQGHYGYTF. In DNA form, the CDR3 reads TGTGCCAGCAGCCAGGGGCAGGGGCACTATGGCTACACCTTC.

This chain links TRBV5-6 with TRBJ2-3; D gene ambiguous. Germline V gene lookup returns CDR1 SGHDT and CDR2 YYEEEE. The CDR3 extends over 14 amino acids. V was cut by 0 bases and J by 1 base, with 6 bases left in between. For the CDR3, the DNA is TGTGCCAGCAGCTTGGTGGCCCGCACAGATACGCAGTATTTT. Translated, it gives CASSLVARTDTQYF.

The CDR3 protein is CASSIASPDTQYF. CDR3 nucleotides: TGTGCCAGTAGTATAGCGTCCCCAGATACGCAGTATTTT. This chain uses TRBV19 with TRBJ2-3; D not certain. The length of the CDR3 is 13 residues. Germline values: CDR1 LNHDA, CDR2 SQIVND (reference sequence). V was shortened by 1 base and J by 4 bases, with 6 bases between the two germline ends.

On this clone: The junction shows a germline mismatch at one end, possibly a read error. This same CDR3 is encoded by further DNA sequences in the sample. The rearrangement uses TRBV6-5 and TRBJ2-5; 9 bases map to TRBD1. The CDR3 contains 15 residues. Germline CDR1 MNHEY, CDR2 SVGAGI. The CDR3 bases are TGTGCCAGCAGCTCCTGGACAGGGGCCCAAGAGACTCAGTACTTC. Translated, it gives CASSSWTGAQETQYF.

The V and J genes are TRBV5-4 and TRBJ1-1; TRBD1 aligns across 8 bases. The CDR3 consists of 15 residues. Per germline, CDR1 SGHNT and CDR2 YYREEE (reference sequence). The V gene end was trimmed by 5 bases and the J gene end by 1 base; junction bases not matched to a gene: 7. CDR3 nucleotide sequence: TGTGCCAGCAGGCCCACCGGACAGGGGAACACTGAAGCTTTCTTT. Translation: CASRPTGQGNTEAFF.

The chain links TRBV18 to TRBJ2-3, with TRBD2 matching 8 bases. The CDR3 sequence is 15 residues long. The trim removed 3 bases at V and 3 bases at J, leaving 5 bases unmatched. Germline CDR1 reads KGHSH; CDR2 reads LQKENI. DNA for the CDR3: TGTGCCAGCTCACCGAGTAGCGGGAAAACAGATACGCAGTATTTT. It specifies CASSPSSGKTDTQYF.

The gene calls are TRBV19 and TRBJ2-5; D is possibly TRBD2 (5 bases). The CDR3 spans 14 residues. The germline V and J ends were trimmed by 5 bases and 2 bases, with 12 bases remaining between them. The germline V gene encodes CDR1 LNHDA and CDR2 SQIVND (reference sequence). The CDR3 nucleotides are TGTGCCAGTAGTCGCTCGAGGGTTCAAGAGACCCAGTACTTC. Translated, it gives CASSRSRVQETQYF.

The chain joins TRBV4-1 to TRBJ2-1; tentative D call: TRBD2 (6 bases). This CDR3 comprises 14 residues. Trimming removed 8 bases from V and 6 bases from J, with 17 bases in between. Germline lookup yields CDR1 MGHRA and CDR2 YSYEKL. Written as DNA, the CDR3 is TGCGCCAGCGGTCGGGAGCTTCGGACCAATGAGCAGTTCTTC. This gives the protein CASGRELRTNEQFF.

This rearrangement joins TRBV27 to TRBJ1-2; D perhaps matches TRBD1 (5 bases). CDR3 length equals 14 residues. Germline CDR1 is MNHEY and CDR2 is SMNVEV (reference sequence). V lost 6 bases, J lost 8 bases, and 19 bases lay in between. CDR3 region: CASSGDGGRGGYTF. In nucleotides, the CDR3 is TGTGCCAGCAGCGGCGACGGGGGGAGGGGCGGCTACACCTTC.

The gene calls are TRBV7-6 and TRBJ1-1; 9 nucleotides line up with TRBD1. V shed 5 bases and J 2 bases; nucleotides not matched to a gene: 9. The CDR3 contains 16 residues. Germline V gene data show CDR1 as SGHVS and CDR2 as FNYEAQ. CDR3 in amino acids: CASSEGQGMTNTEAFF. DNA for the CDR3: TGTGCCAGCAGCGAAGGACAGGGGATGACTAACACTGAAGCTTTCTTT.

The chain has TRBV6-1 and TRBJ1-2; a possible D gene is TRBD1 (6 bases). V was clipped by 4 bases and J by 3 bases, with 18 bases between them. CDR1 is MNHNS and CDR2 is SASEGT in the germline V gene. The CDR3 is made up of 16 amino acids. The CDR3 here is CASSGRGHTGDYGYTF. The DNA for the CDR3 is TGTGCCAGCAGTGGAAGGGGACACACTGGGGACTATGGCTACACCTTC.

The V call is TRBV7-3, the J call TRBJ2-7, with 10 bases aligning to TRBD1. Trimming at V came to 0 bases and at J to 9 bases, leaving 11 bases not matched to a gene. CDR1 and CDR2 (germline): SGHTA, FQGTGA. The CDR3 is 16 residues long. For the CDR3, the DNA is TGTGCCAGCAGCTTAACCGACAGGGGGCCTCGTAGATGGCAGTACTTC. Translating gives CASSLTDRGPRRWQYF.

The chain couples TRBV5-1 to TRBJ2-1; D uncertain. Germline CDR1 reads SGHRS; CDR2 reads YFSETQ. V lost 0 bases and J lost 0, with 7 bases in between. CDR3 length: 15 residues. CDR3 DNA: TGCGCCAGCAGCTTGGGTAGGAGCTCCTACAATGAGCAGTTCTTC. It translates to CASSLGRSSYNEQFF. The variable domain in full, completed from reference TRBV5-1 and TRBJ2-1, reads KAGVTQTPRYLIKTRGQQVTLSCSPISGHRSVSWYQQTPGQGLQFLFEYFSETQRNKGNFPGRFSGRQFSNSRSEMNVSTLELGDSALYLCASSLGRSSYNEQFFGPGTRLTVL.